What follows are 9 T cell receptor beta chains derived from one specimen sequenced in a study of technical replicates of blood from a few donors. Using immunoSEQ multiplex PCR, the repertoire was profiled, and TCRdb retains in-frame clones only, with some absent. The table includes tens of thousands of clones, about nine tenths detected once. Sequences were obtained from T cells isolated from PBMCs. These receptors originate from a human donor in good health.

The V and J genes are TRBV2 and TRBJ1-5, with TRBD1 identical over 8 bases. This CDR3 contains 14 residues. Germline CDR1 and CDR2: SNHLY and FYNNEI. Trimming removed 7 bases from V and 5 bases from J; junction bases left unmatched: 7. In DNA form, the CDR3 reads TGTGCCAGCAATGGACAGGGAATGGATCAGCCCCAGCATTTT. This sequence encodes CASNGQGMDQPQHF.

The chain joins TRBV10-3 to TRBJ2-7; perhaps TRBD1 as D (5 bases). This CDR3 comprises 12 residues. Per the germline V gene, CDR1 is ENHRY and CDR2 is SYGVKD. Trimming took 11 bases from V and 7 from J, leaving 18 bases between them. The CDR3 spells CAVEFRVGEQYF. The CDR3 DNA follows: TGTGCCGTCGAATTCAGGGTGGGGGAGCAGTACTTC.

The chain's CDR3 is CASSLTTGTYYEQYF. DNA of the CDR3: TGTGCCAGTAGTCTCACAACCGGGACTTACTACGAGCAGTACTTC. The V gene is TRBV19, the J gene TRBJ2-7, with D perhaps matching TRBD2 (6 bases). Germline CDR1 LNHDA, CDR2 SQIVND (reference sequence). CDR3 length: 15 residues. V was cut by 5 bases and J by 3 bases, with 17 bases left in between.

This sequence joins TRBV27 and TRBJ2-3; TRBD1 aligns across 9 bases. The V gene end was trimmed by 4 bases and the J gene end by 2 bases; junction bases not matched to a gene: 4. The germline CDR1 and CDR2 sequences are MNHEY and SMNVEV (reference sequence). The CDR3 sequence is 15 residues long. The chain's CDR3 is CASSSRDRATDTQYF. The CDR3 nucleotides read TGTGCCAGCAGTTCCCGGGACAGGGCCACAGATACGCAGTATTTT.

This clone was detected only a few times. This chain uses TRBV19 with TRBJ2-7, with 7 bases that match TRBD1. With 4 bases clipped from V and 3 bases from J, the junction kept 3 bases outside the gene matches. The CDR3 totals 13 residues. The germline V gene has CDR1 LNHDA and CDR2 SQIVND (reference sequence). The CDR3 sequence: CASSKGQYYEQYF. CDR3 nucleotides: TGTGCCAGTAGTAAGGGACAGTACTACGAGCAGTACTTC.

The chain uses TRBV5-4 and TRBJ2-3; 7 bases line up with TRBD2. CDR3 length: 17 residues. After removal of 3 bases from V and 6 bases from J, the junction contained 16 bases not matched to a gene. Per the germline V gene, CDR1 is SGHNT and CDR2 is YYREEE (reference sequence). CDR3 amino acids: CASSWAETSTVSDTQYF. The CDR3 coding sequence is TGTGCCAGCAGCTGGGCGGAGACTAGCACGGTCTCGGATACGCAGTATTTT.

CDR3 nucleotide sequence: TGTGCCAGCAGCTCTTGGGACAGGGAGGTCGGCTACGAGCAGTACTTC. Translation gives CASSSWDREVGYEQYF. The chain recombines TRBV7-3 with TRBJ2-7; 9 nucleotides line up with TRBD1. Germline CDR1 and CDR2: SGHTA and FQGTGA. The CDR3 sequence is 16 residues long. Trimming removed 4 bases from V and 3 bases from J; junction bases left unmatched: 10.

The chain uses TRBV29-1 and TRBJ2-3; D call uncertain. Germline V gene sequence: CDR1 SQVTM, CDR2 ANQGSEA. Trimming took off 3 bases at V and 4 bases at J, with 5 bases between the two ends. The CDR3 covers 11 residues. The CDR3 nucleotides read TGCAGCGTTGATAACTCAGATACGCAGTATTTT. It is translated as CSVDNSDTQYF.

The chain combines TRBV28 with TRBJ2-7, with 9 positions matching TRBD1. The length of the CDR3 is 16 residues. The V and J ends lost 4 bases and 2 bases, in that order; junction bases with no gene match: 9. Looked up from germline, CDR1 is MDHEN and CDR2 is SYDVKM. The CDR3 reads CASSWTLGQGAYEQYF. In nucleotides, the CDR3 is TGTGCCAGCAGTTGGACCTTGGGACAGGGAGCCTACGAGCAGTACTTC.